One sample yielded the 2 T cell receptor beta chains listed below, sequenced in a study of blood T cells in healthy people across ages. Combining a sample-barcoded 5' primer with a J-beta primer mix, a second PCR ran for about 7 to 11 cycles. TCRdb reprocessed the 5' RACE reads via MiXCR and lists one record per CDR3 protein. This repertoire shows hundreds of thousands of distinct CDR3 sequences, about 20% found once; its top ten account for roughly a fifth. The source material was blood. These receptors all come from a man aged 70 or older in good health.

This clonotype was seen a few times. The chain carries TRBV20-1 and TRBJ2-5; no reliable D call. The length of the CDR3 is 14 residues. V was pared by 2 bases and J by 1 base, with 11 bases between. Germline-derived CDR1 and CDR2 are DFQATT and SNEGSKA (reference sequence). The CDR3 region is CSARYPIGQETQYF. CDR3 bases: TGCAGTGCTAGATATCCTATAGGCCAAGAGACCCAGTACTTC.

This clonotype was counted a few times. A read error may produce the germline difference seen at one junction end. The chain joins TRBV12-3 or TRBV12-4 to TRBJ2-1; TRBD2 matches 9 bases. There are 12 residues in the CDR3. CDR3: CASSLRLAGLHF. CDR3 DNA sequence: TGTGCCAGCAGTTTGAGGCTAGCGGGACTTCACTTC.